Each of the 22 T cell receptor beta chains below was sequenced from the same sample in a study of cytomegalovirus exposure and HLA in healthy donors. PCR involved 60 Vbeta and 13 Jbeta primers. TCRdb's table, derived via immunoSEQ multiplex PCR, lists solely in-frame clones and lacks some. The repertoire has about 140,000 clones, about four fifths of them found once; the top ten carry roughly 2%. The sample was PBMCs. The receptors here all came from a man in his thirties or forties in good health and CMV-seronegative.

V and J are TRBV5-1 and TRBJ2-1, with 9 bases that match TRBD2. CDR1 and CDR2 (germline): SGHRS, YFSETQ. This CDR3 is 17 amino acids long. V gave up 0 bases and J gave up 5 bases; unmatched junction bases: 9. CDR3: CASSLGISGSSHNEQFF. In DNA form, the CDR3 reads TGCGCCAGCAGCTTGGGGATTAGCGGGAGTTCCCACAATGAGCAGTTCTTC.

J is TRBJ2-1 and V is TRBV15; 10 bases are shared with TRBD2. This CDR3 has 18 amino acids. Germline loops: CDR1 LNHNV, CDR2 YYDKDF (reference sequence). V trimming: 1 base; J trimming: 2 bases; junction bases outside the gene matches: 8. CDR3 in amino acids: CATSRGLGLAAPYNEQFF. The CDR3 DNA reads as TGTGCCACCAGCAGAGGATTAGGACTAGCGGCACCCTACAATGAGCAGTTCTTC. Drawing the rest from reference TRBV15 and TRBJ2-1, the complete variable domain is DAMVIQNPRYQVTQFGKPVTLSCSQTLNHNVMYWYQQKSSQAPKLLFHYYDKDFNNEADTPDNFQSRRPNTSFCFLDIRSPGLGDTAMYLCATSRGLGLAAPYNEQFFGPGTRLTVL.

This chain joins TRBV2 and TRBJ1-1; 9 positions match TRBD1. V lost 6 bases, J lost 4 bases, and 3 bases stayed unmatched. Germline V lookup: CDR1 SNHLY, CDR2 FYNNEI. CDR3 length: 13 amino acids. The CDR3 loop reads CASRGQGSTEAFF. In nucleotides, the CDR3 is TGTGCCAGCAGAGGACAGGGGAGCACTGAAGCTTTCTTT.

V is TRBV6-6 and J is TRBJ2-3, with 12 bases fitting TRBD2. Trimming took 10 bases from V and 4 from J; bases not matched to a gene: 12. The CDR3 is made up of 16 amino acids. The V gene's germline CDR1 is MNHNY and CDR2 SVGAGI (reference sequence). The CDR3: CANSATSGGAADTQYF. In nucleotides, the CDR3 is TGTGCCAACTCAGCGACTAGCGGGGGAGCAGCAGATACGCAGTATTTT.

This clone was picked up a small number of times. This sequence joins TRBV6-4 and TRBJ2-6, with 9 bases that match TRBD2. This CDR3 region has 17 residues. V lost 0 bases and J lost 0; bases outside the gene matches: 0. Germline CDR1 and CDR2: MRHNA and SNTAGT. CDR3 coding DNA: TGTGCCAGCAGTGACTCGACTAGCGGCTCTGGGGCCAACGTCCTGACTTTC. Translated, it gives CASSDSTSGSGANVLTF.

Only one count was recorded for this clone. The chain is built from TRBV7-5 and TRBJ2-1; the table's D call TRBD2 went unverified against the DNA. TRBV7-5 is an annotated pseudogene. This CDR3 is 18 amino acids long. The CDR3 protein is CARSPAGLAGGPNNEQFF. DNA of the CDR3: TGTGCCAGAAGCCCTGCCGGGCTAGCGGGAGGGCCGAACAATGAGCAGTTCTTC.

Notes on this clone: Other DNA sequences within the sample encode an identical CDR3. The V call is TRBV29-1, the J call TRBJ1-1; 7 positions agree with TRBD1. The CDR3 runs 12 residues. J gave up 5 bases and V 7 bases, and 7 bases lay outside the gene matches. CDR1 and CDR2 from the germline V gene are SQVTM and ANQGSEA. The CDR3 DNA reads as TGCAGCGGTAGACAGGGTGGAACTGAAGCTTTCTTT. This encodes CSGRQGGTEAFF.

This chain uses TRBV2 with TRBJ2-3; D is possibly TRBD1 (7 bases). The CDR3 length is 14 residues. Trimming shortened V by 7 bases and J by 5 bases, and 16 bases separated the two germline ends. Germline V gene lookup returns CDR1 SNHLY and CDR2 FYNNEI. This CDR3 reads CASKISQGGDTQYF. For the CDR3, the DNA is TGTGCCAGCAAGATAAGCCAGGGGGGAGATACGCAGTATTTT.

J is TRBJ1-5 and V is TRBV10-3; D uncertain. Trimming pared 0 bases from V and 4 bases from J, leaving 7 bases between. This CDR3 region has 14 residues. From germline, CDR1 is ENHRY and CDR2 SYGVKD. CDR3 bases: TGTGCCATCAGTGAGTCGGGAGGGAATCAGCCCCAGCATTTT. Residues: CAISESGGNQPQHF.

CDR3 in amino acids: CASSPGREGNEQFF. The CDR3 coding sequence is TGCGCCAGCAGCCCCGGGAGGGAGGGGAATGAGCAGTTCTTC. The chain recombines TRBV4-1 with TRBJ2-1, with 8 bases that match TRBD2. After removal of 4 bases from V and 7 bases from J, the junction contained 6 bases not matched to a gene. The CDR3 runs 14 residues. Germline V gene sequence: CDR1 MGHRA, CDR2 YSYEKL.

This sequence joins TRBV29-1 and TRBJ1-1; D not resolved. V shed 3 bases and J shed 6 bases, with 8 bases lying between them. This CDR3 is 11 amino acids long. The germline gives CDR1 SQVTM, CDR2 ANQGSEA. CDR3 in amino acids: CSVDQRAEAFF. The CDR3 DNA is TGCAGCGTTGACCAACGGGCTGAAGCTTTCTTT.

This clone came up once. This chain links TRBV6-1 with TRBJ1-1; TRBD1 matches at 8 bases. The ends lost 2 bases at V and 6 bases at J; junction bases unmatched: 2. This CDR3 has 13 amino acids. The germline V gene has CDR1 MNHNS and CDR2 SASEGT. The CDR3 protein is CASSEQTGAEAFF. CDR3 nucleotide sequence: TGTGCCAGCAGTGAACAGACAGGGGCTGAAGCTTTCTTT.

CDR3 bases: TGTGCCAGCCGAAGGGGCTACAATGAGCAGTTCTTC. Protein product: CASRRGYNEQFF. The V and J genes are TRBV6-6 and TRBJ2-1; a possible D gene is TRBD1 (5 bases). Germline CDR1 MNHNY, CDR2 SVGAGI (reference sequence). The CDR3 extends over 12 amino acids. V was clipped by 8 bases and J by 3 bases, with 8 bases between them.

The chain recombines TRBV5-4 with TRBJ1-1, with 10 bases aligning to TRBD1. Germline CDR1 reads SGHNT; CDR2 reads YYREEE (reference sequence). The CDR3 has 17 amino acids. Unmatched junction bases numbered 11, after V lost 1 base and J lost 5 bases. CDR3 in DNA: TGTGCCAGCAGCTTGTCCCCGGGACAGGGGATAGATACTGAAGCTTTCTTT. It yields the protein CASSLSPGQGIDTEAFF.

The chain is built from TRBV30 and TRBJ2-5, with 8 bases identical to TRBD1. The CDR3 contains 14 residues. Germline-derived CDR1 and CDR2 are GTSNPN and SVGIG (reference sequence). V lost 2 bases and J lost 1; bases outside the gene matches: 3. The CDR3 DNA reads TGTGCCTGGAGTACCGGACAGGGCCAAGAGACCCAGTACTTC. Protein: CAWSTGQGQETQYF.

The chain links TRBV2 to TRBJ1-2; unclear D gene. Looked up from germline, CDR1 is SNHLY and CDR2 is FYNNEI. There are 14 residues in the CDR3. V lost 0 bases and J lost 4, with 9 bases in between. CDR3 amino acids: CASSEAGPPYGYTF. Here the CDR3 DNA reads TGTGCCAGCAGTGAAGCGGGCCCCCCCTATGGCTACACCTTC.

V is TRBV6-1 and J is TRBJ1-1; no reliable D call. The V gene lost 2 bases and the J gene lost 4 bases, with 8 bases spanning the gap. There are 13 residues in the CDR3. Germline CDR1 is MNHNS and CDR2 is SASEGT. The CDR3 spells CASSEYEGTEAFF. CDR3 coding DNA: TGTGCCAGCAGTGAATATGAGGGCACTGAAGCTTTCTTT.

The CDR3 region has the DNA TGCGCCAGCAGGGCTAGCGGGGGCCCAGATACGCAGTATTTT. Its protein product is CASRASGGPDTQYF. The chain uses TRBV5-1 and TRBJ2-3; 10 bases map to TRBD2. CDR1 SGHRS and CDR2 YFSETQ come from the germline V gene. Trimming removed 5 bases from V and 4 bases from J; junction bases left unmatched: 4. The CDR3 contains 14 residues. The variable domain in full, completed from reference TRBV5-1 and TRBJ2-3, reads KAGVTQTPRYLIKTRGQQVTLSCSPISGHRSVSWYQQTPGQGLQFLFEYFSETQRNKGNFPGRFSGRQFSNSRSEMNVSTLELGDSALYLCASRASGGPDTQYFGPGTRLTVL.

This clone was observed many times. The chain carries TRBV18 and TRBJ1-5; TRBD1 is a possible D gene (6 bases). V lost 2 bases and J 7 bases, leaving 15 bases between the germline ends. The CDR3 covers 15 residues. Germline V gives CDR1 KGHSH, CDR2 LQKENI. The CDR3 region is CASSPEAGARQPQHF. The CDR3 DNA reads as TGTGCCAGCTCACCAGAAGCAGGGGCGCGGCAGCCCCAGCATTTT.

This clone has more than one count but fewer than ten. V usage is TRBV28 and J usage is TRBJ2-1; 12 positions agree with TRBD1. The CDR3 sequence is 14 residues long. The germline V gene encodes CDR1 MDHEN and CDR2 SYDVKM. The V gene end was trimmed by 5 bases and the J gene end by 9 bases; junction bases not matched to a gene: 5. For the CDR3, the DNA is TGTGCCAGCAGTCTGGGACAGGGGGCGTCTGAGCAGTTCTTC. Its protein product is CASSLGQGASEQFF.

V and J are TRBV7-9 and TRBJ2-3, with D possibly being TRBD2 (7 bases). Deletions cut 5 bases from V and 6 bases from J, with 15 bases between. The CDR3 totals 14 residues. The germline V gene encodes CDR1 SEHNR and CDR2 FQNEAQ (reference sequence). This CDR3 reads CASSLEGGIDTQYF. The CDR3 nucleotides are TGTGCCAGCAGCCTCGAGGGGGGGATCGATACGCAGTATTTT.

The chain links TRBV25-1 to TRBJ1-5; 8 bases are shared with TRBD1. After removal of 8 bases from V and 2 bases from J, the junction contained 8 bases not matched to a gene. The germline V gene encodes CDR1 MGHDK and CDR2 SYGVNS. The CDR3 consists of 15 residues. The CDR3 here is CASAQGARCNQPQHF. The CDR3 region has the DNA TGTGCCAGCGCGCAGGGGGCACGGTGCAATCAGCCCCAGCATTTT.